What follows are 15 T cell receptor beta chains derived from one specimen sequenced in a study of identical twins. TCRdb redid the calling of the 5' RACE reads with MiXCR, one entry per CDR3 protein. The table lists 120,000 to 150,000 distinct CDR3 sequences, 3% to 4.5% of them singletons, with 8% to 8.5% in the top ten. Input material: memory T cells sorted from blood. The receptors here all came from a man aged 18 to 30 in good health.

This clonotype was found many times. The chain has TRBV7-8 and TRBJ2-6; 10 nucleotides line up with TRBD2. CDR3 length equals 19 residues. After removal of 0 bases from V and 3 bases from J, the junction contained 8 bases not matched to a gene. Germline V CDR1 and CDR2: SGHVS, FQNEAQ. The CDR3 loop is CASSLAASGRAGGANVLTF. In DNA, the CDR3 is TGTGCCAGCAGCTTAGCGGCCAGCGGGAGGGCCGGTGGGGCCAACGTCCTGACTTTC.

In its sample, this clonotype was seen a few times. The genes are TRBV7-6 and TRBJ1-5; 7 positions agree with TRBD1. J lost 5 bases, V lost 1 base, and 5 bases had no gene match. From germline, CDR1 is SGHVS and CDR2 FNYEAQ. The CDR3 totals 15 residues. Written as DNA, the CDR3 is TGTGCCAGCAGCTTAGATGCCGGGACAGATCAGCCCCAGCATTTT. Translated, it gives CASSLDAGTDQPQHF.

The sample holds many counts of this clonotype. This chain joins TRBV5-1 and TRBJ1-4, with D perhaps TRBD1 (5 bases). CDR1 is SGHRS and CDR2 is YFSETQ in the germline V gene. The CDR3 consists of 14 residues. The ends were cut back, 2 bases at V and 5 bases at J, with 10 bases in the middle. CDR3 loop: CASSLGAGNEKLFF. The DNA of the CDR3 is TGCGCCAGCAGCTTAGGGGCCGGAAATGAAAAACTGTTTTTT.

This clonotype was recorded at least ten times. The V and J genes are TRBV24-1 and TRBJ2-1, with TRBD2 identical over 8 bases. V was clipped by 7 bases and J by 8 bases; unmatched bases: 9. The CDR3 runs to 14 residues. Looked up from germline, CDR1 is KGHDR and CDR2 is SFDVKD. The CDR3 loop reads CATRNPGGSDEQFF. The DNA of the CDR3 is TGTGCCACCAGGAACCCGGGGGGGAGCGATGAGCAGTTCTTC.

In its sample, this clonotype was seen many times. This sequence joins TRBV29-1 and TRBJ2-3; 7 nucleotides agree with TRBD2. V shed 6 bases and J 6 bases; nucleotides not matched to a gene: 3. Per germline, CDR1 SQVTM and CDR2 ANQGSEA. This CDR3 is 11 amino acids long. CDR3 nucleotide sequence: TGCAGCGTGCTCGGGGGGGATACGCAGTATTTT. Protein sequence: CSVLGGDTQYF.

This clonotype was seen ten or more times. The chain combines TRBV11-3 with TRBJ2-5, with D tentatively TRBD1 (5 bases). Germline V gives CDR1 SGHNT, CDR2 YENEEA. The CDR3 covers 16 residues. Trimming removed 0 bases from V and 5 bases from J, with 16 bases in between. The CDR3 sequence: CASSLDQSAGLETQYF. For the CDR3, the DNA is TGTGCCAGCAGCTTAGATCAATCGGCAGGGCTGGAGACCCAGTACTTC.

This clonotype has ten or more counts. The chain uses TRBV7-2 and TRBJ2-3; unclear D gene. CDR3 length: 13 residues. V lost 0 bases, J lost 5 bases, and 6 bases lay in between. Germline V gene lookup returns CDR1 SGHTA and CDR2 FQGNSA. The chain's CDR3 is CASSLAIVDTQYF. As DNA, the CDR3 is TGTGCCAGCAGCTTAGCGATTGTAGATACGCAGTATTTT.

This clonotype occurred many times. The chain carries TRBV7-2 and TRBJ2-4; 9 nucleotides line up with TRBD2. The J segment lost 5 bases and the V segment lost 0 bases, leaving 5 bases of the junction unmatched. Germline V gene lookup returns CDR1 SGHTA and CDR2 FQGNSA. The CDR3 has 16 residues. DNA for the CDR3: TGTGCCAGCAGCTTAGCGGGAGCGGGAGGCCAAAACATTCAGTACTTC. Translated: CASSLAGAGGQNIQYF.

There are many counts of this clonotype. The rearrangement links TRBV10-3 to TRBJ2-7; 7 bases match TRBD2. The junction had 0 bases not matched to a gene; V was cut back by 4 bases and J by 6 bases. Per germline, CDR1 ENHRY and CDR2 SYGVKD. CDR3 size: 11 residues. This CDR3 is CAISGGGEQYF. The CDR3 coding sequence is TGTGCCATCAGTGGGGGGGGCGAGCAGTACTTC.

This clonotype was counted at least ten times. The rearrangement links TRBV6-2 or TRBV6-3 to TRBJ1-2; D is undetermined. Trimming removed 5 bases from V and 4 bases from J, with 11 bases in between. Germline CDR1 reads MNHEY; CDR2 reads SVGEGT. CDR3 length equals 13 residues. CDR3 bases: TGTGCCAGCAGTAGAGGAGTTGGCTATGGCTACACCTTC. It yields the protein CASSRGVGYGYTF.

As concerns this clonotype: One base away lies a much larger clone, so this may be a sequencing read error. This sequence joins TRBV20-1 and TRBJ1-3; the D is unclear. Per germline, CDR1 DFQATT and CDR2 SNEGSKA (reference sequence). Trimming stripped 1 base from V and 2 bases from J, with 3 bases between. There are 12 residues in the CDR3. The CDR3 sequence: CSARAAGNTIYF. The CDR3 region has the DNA TGCAGTGCTAGAGCTGCTGGAAACACCATATATTTT.

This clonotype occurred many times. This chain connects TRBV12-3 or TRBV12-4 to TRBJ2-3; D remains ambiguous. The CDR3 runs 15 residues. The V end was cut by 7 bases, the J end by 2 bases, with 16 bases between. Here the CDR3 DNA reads TGTGCCAGCAAGTCCCGCGACTCTTACACAGATACGCAGTATTTT. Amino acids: CASKSRDSYTDTQYF.

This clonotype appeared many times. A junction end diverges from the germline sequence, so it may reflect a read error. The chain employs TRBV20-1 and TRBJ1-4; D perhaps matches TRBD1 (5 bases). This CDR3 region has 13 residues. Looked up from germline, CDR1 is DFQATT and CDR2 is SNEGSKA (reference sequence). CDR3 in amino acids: CSARGVTNEKLFF. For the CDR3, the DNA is TGCAGTGCCAGAGGGGTAACTAATGAAAAACTGTTTTTT.

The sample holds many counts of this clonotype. CDR3 sequence reads: CASSFYTDTQYF. The CDR3 DNA is TGTGCCAGCAGCTTCTATACAGATACGCAGTATTTT. The chain has TRBV5-6 and TRBJ2-3; D gene ambiguous. Germline CDR1 reads SGHDT; CDR2 reads YYEEEE. This CDR3 spans 12 amino acids. Trimming took 2 bases from V and 3 from J, leaving 4 bases between them.

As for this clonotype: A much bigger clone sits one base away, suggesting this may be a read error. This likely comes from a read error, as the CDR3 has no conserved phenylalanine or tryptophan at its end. CDR3 in amino acids: CASSQEWSGNEQFY. The CDR3 DNA is TGTGCCAGCAGCCAAGAGTGGAGCGGAAATGAGCAGTTCTAC. The chain has TRBV3-1 and TRBJ2-1; tentatively, D is TRBD2 (5 bases). This CDR3 comprises 14 residues. With 0 bases removed from V and 7 bases from J, the gap between germline ends came to 10 bases. CDR1 is LGHDT, CDR2 YNNKEL, per germline (reference sequence).